This T cell receptor beta chain was identified during a study of CD8 T cells in Susac syndrome. Points from the study as a whole: The study conceded that relatively few individuals underwent its TCR sequencing and HLA analysis.

Concerning this clonotype: Its antigen is unknown.

Between the trimmed V and J ends, which lost 5 bases and 1 base, there was a span of 20 bases. Germline CDR1 reads MNHNS; CDR2 reads SASEGT. The CDR3 is 17 residues long. Isolation of CD8+ and CD4+ T cells was performed negatively, whereas enrichment of TEMRA cells was done by FACS. Random hexamers were used to reverse transcribe an amount of roughly 0.5 to 1 ug RNA. A multiplex approach, immunoSEQ multiplex PCR, amplified TCR beta CDR3 across 54 Vbeta and 13 Jbeta. TCRdb reprocessed the immunoSEQ multiplex PCR reads via MiXCR and lists one record per CDR3 protein. The profile covers 100,000 to 150,000 distinct CDR3 sequences, with 85% to 95% appearing a single time and roughly 0.3% taken by the ten largest.

The receptor comes from a human donor with multiple sclerosis. This chain uses TRBV6-1 with TRBJ1-1; D remains ambiguous. Sequenced input: CD8+ T cells from PBMCs. CDR3 in DNA: TGTGCCAGCAGTAATCCATCGGGCCCCCGCGGGAACACTGAAGCTTTCTTT. Its translation is CASSNPSGPRGNTEAFF.